A single sample gave rise to the 6 T cell receptor beta chains below, sequenced in a study of cytomegalovirus exposure and HLA in healthy donors. PCR employed 60 Vbeta and 13 Jbeta primers. Clones were read by immunoSEQ multiplex PCR, and TCRdb kept only the in-frame ones, dropping some. Here the sample spans roughly 96,000 clones, around 74% being singletons. Sequenced input: PBMCs. These TCRs come from a female donor in good health and CMV-seropositive.

The chain joins TRBV6-5 to TRBJ1-2; the D gene is possibly TRBD1 (5 bases). Germline assignment: CDR1 MNHEY and CDR2 SVGAGI. V lost 2 bases to trimming and J lost 4 bases, with 11 bases between them. The CDR3 is made up of 14 amino acids. The CDR3 region is CASSYAREGYGYTF. The CDR3 region has the DNA TGTGCCAGCAGTTACGCCAGGGAGGGCTATGGCTACACCTTC.

This sequence joins TRBV5-1 and TRBJ2-3; the D gene is possibly TRBD1 (6 bases). This CDR3 region has 14 residues. Germline CDR1 is SGHRS and CDR2 is YFSETQ. V dropped 2 bases and J dropped 4 bases, with 11 bases sitting between them. The CDR3 DNA reads TGCGCCAGCAGCTTCGGGGCAGGGGCAGATACGCAGTATTTT. Translated, it gives CASSFGAGADTQYF.

V is TRBV5-5 and J is TRBJ2-3, with D unclear. There are 12 residues in the CDR3. Germline V lookup: CDR1 SGHKS, CDR2 YYEKEE (reference sequence). Trimming pared 5 bases from V and 0 bases from J, leaving 4 bases between. The CDR3 nucleotides read TGTGCCAGCAGTCCGAGCACAGATACGCAGTATTTT. Translating it yields CASSPSTDTQYF. Variable domain in full (rest from reference TRBV5-5 and TRBJ2-3): DAGVTQSPTHLIKTRGQQVTLRCSPISGHKSVSWYQQVLGQGPQFIFQYYEKEERGRGNFPDRFSARQFPNYSSELNVNALLLGDSALYLCASSPSTDTQYFGPGTRLTVL.

The chain uses TRBV6-1 and TRBJ2-5; 9 nucleotides align to TRBD2. V lost 4 bases to trimming and J lost 5 bases; unmatched junction nucleotides: 8. CDR1 MNHNS and CDR2 SASEGT come from the germline V gene. This CDR3 has 15 amino acids. CDR3 region: CASSGRRGGRETQYF. In DNA, the CDR3 is TGTGCCAGCAGTGGGAGGCGGGGGGGCCGGGAGACCCAGTACTTC.

J is TRBJ2-5 and V is TRBV7-2, with TRBD2 identical over 7 bases. This CDR3 comprises 15 residues. The junction had 9 bases not matched to a gene; V was cut back by 8 bases and J by 0 bases. Germline CDR1 and CDR2: SGHTA and FQGNSA. The CDR3 region is CASGISGLYQETQYF. The CDR3 DNA sequence: TGTGCCAGCGGGATTAGCGGGTTGTACCAAGAGACCCAGTACTTC.

This clone was seen a handful of times. The CDR3 coding sequence is TGTGCCAGCAGTGAGCCGGGACTAGCGTCCGCAGATACGCAGTATTTT. As protein: CASSEPGLASADTQYF. The chain combines TRBV28 with TRBJ2-3; 10 bases align to TRBD2. The V gene's germline CDR1 is MDHEN and CDR2 SYDVKM. The CDR3 runs to 16 residues. The V segment lost 5 bases and the J segment 4 bases; nucleotides outside the gene matches: 9.